This T cell receptor (beta chain) was observed in a study of blood T cell repertoires in COVID-19. Study-level information: There were acute and convalescent COVID-19 samples, and they came from the United States, Italy and Spain.

Those enrolled in Seattle joined during active infection and were followed longitudinally afterward. As handled by the study authors: Nucleated cell number was recorded as an estimate derived from reference gene primer amplification. The table came from immunoSEQ multiplex PCR; TCRdb's copy has only in-frame clones and leaves some out. Clone size and the V and J calls come from that table; the DNA yielded D and trimming. The data show about 98,000 clones, roughly 92% seen once. The CDR3 is 18 amino acids. Germline CDR1 and CDR2: SGHAT and FQNNGV. V shed 5 bases and J 1 base; nucleotides not matched to a gene: 13.

The sample taken for sequencing was peripheral blood. The receptor was isolated from a woman aged 50 to 65 with COVID-19, enrolled during active disease. The chain joins TRBV11-2 to TRBJ2-2; TRBD1 agrees at 7 bases. The CDR3 sequence is CASSHHTGVPLNTGELFF. In DNA, the CDR3 is TGTGCCAGCAGCCACCACACAGGGGTCCCTTTGAACACCGGGGAGCTGTTTTTT.